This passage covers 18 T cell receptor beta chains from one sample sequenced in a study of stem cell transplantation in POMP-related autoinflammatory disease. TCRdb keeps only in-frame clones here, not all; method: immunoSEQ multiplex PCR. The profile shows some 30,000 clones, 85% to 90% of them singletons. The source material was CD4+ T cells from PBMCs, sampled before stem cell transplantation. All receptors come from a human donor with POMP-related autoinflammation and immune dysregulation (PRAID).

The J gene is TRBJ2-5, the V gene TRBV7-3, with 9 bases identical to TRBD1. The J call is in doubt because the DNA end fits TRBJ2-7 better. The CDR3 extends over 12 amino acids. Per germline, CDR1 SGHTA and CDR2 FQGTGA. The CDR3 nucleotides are TGTGCCAGCAGCTCGGACAGGGGCGAGCAGTACTTC. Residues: CASSSDRGEQYF.

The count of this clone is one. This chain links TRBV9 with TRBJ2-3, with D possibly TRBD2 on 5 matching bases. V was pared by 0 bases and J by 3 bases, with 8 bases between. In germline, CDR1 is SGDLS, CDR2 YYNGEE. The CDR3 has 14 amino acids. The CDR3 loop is CASSVARRTDTQYF. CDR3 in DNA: TGTGCCAGCAGCGTAGCTAGGAGGACAGATACGCAGTATTTT.

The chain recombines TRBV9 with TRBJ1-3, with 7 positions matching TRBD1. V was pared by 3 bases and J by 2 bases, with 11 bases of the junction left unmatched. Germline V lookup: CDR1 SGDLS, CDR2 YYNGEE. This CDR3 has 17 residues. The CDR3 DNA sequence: TGTGCCAGCAGCGCACGATTACGACAGGGAGCTGGAAACACCATATATTTT. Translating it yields CASSARLRQGAGNTIYF.

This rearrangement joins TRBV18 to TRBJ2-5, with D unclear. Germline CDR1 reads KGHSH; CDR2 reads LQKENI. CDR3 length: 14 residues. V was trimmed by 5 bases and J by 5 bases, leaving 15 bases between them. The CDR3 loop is CASSAYSWRETQYF. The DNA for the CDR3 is TGTGCCAGCTCAGCTTATTCTTGGCGGGAGACCCAGTACTTC.

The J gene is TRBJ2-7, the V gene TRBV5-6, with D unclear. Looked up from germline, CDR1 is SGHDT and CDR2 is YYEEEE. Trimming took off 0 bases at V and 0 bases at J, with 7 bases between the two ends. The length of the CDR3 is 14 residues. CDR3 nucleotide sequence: TGTGCCAGCAGCTTGGCCTGGGACTCCTACGAGCAGTACTTC. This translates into CASSLAWDSYEQYF.

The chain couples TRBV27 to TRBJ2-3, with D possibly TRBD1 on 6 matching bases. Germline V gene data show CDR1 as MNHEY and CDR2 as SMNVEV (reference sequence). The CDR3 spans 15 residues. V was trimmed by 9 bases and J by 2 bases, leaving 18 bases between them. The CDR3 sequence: CASNGQREPTDTQYF. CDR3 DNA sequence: TGTGCCAGTAACGGACAGAGAGAACCCACAGATACGCAGTATTTT.

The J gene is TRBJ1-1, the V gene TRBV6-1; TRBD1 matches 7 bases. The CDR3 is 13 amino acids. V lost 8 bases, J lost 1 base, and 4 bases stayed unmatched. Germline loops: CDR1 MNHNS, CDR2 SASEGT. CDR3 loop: CASLTGTNTEAFF. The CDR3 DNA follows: TGTGCCAGCCTGACAGGGACGAACACTGAAGCTTTCTTT.

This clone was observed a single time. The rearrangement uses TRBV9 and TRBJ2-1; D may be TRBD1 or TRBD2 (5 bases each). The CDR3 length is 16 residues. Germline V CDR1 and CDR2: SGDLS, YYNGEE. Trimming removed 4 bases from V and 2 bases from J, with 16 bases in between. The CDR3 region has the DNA TGTGCCAGCAGCCCTCACGGGGCAGTCACCTACAATGAGCAGTTCTTC. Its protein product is CASSPHGAVTYNEQFF.

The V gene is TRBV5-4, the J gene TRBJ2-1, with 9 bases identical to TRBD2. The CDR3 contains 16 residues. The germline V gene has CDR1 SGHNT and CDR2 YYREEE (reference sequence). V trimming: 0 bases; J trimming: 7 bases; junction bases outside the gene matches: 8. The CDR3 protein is CASSLAALAGANEQFF. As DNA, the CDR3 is TGTGCCAGCAGCTTGGCTGCACTAGCGGGCGCAAATGAGCAGTTCTTC.

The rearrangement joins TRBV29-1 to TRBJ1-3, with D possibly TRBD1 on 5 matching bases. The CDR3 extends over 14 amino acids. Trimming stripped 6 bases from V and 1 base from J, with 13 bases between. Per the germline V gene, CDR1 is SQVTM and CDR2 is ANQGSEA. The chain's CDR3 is CSVKRGRSGNTIYF. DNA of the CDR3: TGCAGCGTCAAGAGGGGACGTTCTGGAAACACCATATATTTT. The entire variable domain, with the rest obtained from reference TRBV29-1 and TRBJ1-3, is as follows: SAVISQKPSRDICQRGTSLTIQCQVDSQVTMMFWYRQQPGQSLTLIATANQGSEATYESGFVIDKFPISRPNLTFSTLTVSNMSPEDSSIYLCSVKRGRSGNTIYFGEGSWLTVV.

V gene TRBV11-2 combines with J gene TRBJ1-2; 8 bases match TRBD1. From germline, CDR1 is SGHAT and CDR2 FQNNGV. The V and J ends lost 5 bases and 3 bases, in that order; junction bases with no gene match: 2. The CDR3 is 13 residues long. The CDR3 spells CASSPDRDYGYTF. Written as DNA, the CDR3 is TGTGCCAGCAGCCCGGACAGGGACTATGGCTACACCTTC.

The CDR3 DNA sequence: TGTGCCAGCAGCGTGACAGGGGAAGGTGAAGCTTTCTTT. Its protein product is CASSVTGEGEAFF. The chain uses TRBV5-6 and TRBJ1-1; 8 bases align to TRBD1. The J segment lost 7 bases and the V segment lost 4 bases, leaving 6 bases of the junction unmatched. Germline V gene lookup returns CDR1 SGHDT and CDR2 YYEEEE. The CDR3 has 13 amino acids. The full variable domain, completed using reference TRBV5-6 and TRBJ1-1, is DAGVTQSPTHLIKTRGQQVTLRCSPKSGHDTVSWYQQALGQGPQFIFQYYEEEERQRGNFPDRFSGHQFPNYSSELNVNALLLGDSALYLCASSVTGEGEAFFGQGTRLTVV.

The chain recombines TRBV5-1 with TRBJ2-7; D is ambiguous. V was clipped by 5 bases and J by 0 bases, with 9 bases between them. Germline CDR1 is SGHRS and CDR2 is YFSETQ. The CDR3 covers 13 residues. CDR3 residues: CASSGMTSYEQYF. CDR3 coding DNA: TGCGCCAGCAGTGGTATGACCTCCTACGAGCAGTACTTC. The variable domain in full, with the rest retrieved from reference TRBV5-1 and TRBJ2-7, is KAGVTQTPRYLIKTRGQQVTLSCSPISGHRSVSWYQQTPGQGLQFLFEYFSETQRNKGNFPGRFSGRQFSNSRSEMNVSTLELGDSALYLCASSGMTSYEQYFGPGTRLTVT.

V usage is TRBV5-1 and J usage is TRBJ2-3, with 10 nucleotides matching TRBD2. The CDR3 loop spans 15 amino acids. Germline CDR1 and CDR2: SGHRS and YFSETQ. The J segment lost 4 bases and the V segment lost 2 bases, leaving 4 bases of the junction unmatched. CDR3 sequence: CASSLAGGPADTQYF. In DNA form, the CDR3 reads TGCGCCAGCAGCTTAGCGGGAGGGCCTGCAGATACGCAGTATTTT.

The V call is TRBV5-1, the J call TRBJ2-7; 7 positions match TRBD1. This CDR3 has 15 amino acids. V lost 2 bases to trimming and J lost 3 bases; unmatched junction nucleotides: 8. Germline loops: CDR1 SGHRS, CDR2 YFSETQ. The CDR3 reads CASSLRQGSDYEQYF. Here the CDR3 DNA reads TGCGCCAGCAGCTTAAGACAGGGCTCCGACTACGAGCAGTACTTC.

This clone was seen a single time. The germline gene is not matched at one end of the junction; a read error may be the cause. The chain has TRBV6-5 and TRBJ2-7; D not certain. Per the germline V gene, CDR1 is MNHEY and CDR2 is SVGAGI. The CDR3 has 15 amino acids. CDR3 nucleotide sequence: TGTGCCAGCAGTTACTCGACGGTTCCTACTTACGGGCAGTACTTC. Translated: CASSYSTVPTYGQYF.

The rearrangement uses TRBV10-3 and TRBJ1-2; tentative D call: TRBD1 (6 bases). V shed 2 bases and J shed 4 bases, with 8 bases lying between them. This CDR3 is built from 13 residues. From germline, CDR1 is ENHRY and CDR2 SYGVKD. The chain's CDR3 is CAISEDRTYGYTF. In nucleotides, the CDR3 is TGTGCCATCAGTGAGGACAGGACCTATGGCTACACCTTC.

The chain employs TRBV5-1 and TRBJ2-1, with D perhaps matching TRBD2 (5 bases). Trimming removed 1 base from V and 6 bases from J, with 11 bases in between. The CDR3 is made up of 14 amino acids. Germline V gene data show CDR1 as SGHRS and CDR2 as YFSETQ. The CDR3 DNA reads TGCGCCAGCAGCTTGAAAGAACTAGTCAATGAGCAGTTCTTC. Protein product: CASSLKELVNEQFF.